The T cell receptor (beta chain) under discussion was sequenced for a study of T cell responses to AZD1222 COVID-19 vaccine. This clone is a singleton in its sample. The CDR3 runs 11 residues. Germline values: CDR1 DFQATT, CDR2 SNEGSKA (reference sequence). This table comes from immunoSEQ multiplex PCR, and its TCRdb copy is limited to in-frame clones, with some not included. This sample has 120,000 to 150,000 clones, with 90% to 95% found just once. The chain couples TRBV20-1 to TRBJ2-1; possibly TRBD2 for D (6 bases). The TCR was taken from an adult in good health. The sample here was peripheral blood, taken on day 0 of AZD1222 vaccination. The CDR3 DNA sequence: TGCAGGGTGGGACTTTACAATGAGCAGTTCTTC. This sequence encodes CRVGLYNEQFF.